This T cell receptor beta chain comes out of a study of shared clonotypes between healthy human individuals. This CDR3 region has 14 residues. Sorted-subset replicate PCRs used around 0.2 ug DNA, approximately 30,000 T cell genomes. The data were produced by immunoSEQ multiplex PCR, yet TCRdb's version contains in-frame clones alone and is incomplete. In the table there are about 2 million clones, approximately 95% of which are singletons. Regarding the study as a whole: Naive CD4 clonotypes overlapped across a handful of donors at about 5%. Estimated clonotype richness was generally higher in naive than memory subsets. Having only a few donors restricted how much genetic and exposure-history diversity was captured.

A remark on this clone: The antigen is undetermined. Its ends do not fully match the called genes, so a read error is possible.

This TCR came from a man younger than 35 in good health. Source material: naive CD4+ T cells sorted from blood. Subset given: CD45RA+ positively selected. The rearrangement uses TRBV5-3 and TRBJ1-6, with 8 positions matching TRBD1. TRBV5-3 is reported as an ORF; its role is uncertain. CDR3 amino acids: CASSSTGGDSPLHF. CDR3 bases: TGTGCCAGCAGCTCTACAGGGGGGGATTCACCCCTCCACTTT.